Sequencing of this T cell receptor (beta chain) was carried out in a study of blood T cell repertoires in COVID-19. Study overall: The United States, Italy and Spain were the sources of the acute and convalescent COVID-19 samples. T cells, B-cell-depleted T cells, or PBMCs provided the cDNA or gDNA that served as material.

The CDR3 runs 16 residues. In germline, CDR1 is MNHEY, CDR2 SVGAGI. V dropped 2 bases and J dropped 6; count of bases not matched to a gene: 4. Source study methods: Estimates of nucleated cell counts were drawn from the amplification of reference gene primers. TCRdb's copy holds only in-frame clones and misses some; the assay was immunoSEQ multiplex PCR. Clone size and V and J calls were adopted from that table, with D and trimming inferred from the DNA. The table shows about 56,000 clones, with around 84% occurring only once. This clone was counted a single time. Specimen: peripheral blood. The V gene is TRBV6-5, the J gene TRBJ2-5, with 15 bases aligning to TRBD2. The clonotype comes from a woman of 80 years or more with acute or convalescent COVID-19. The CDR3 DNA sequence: TGTGCCAGCAGTTACGGGACTAGCGGGGGGAGGAAGACCCAGTACTTC. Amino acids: CASSYGTSGGRKTQYF.